This TCR beta chain was obtained from a study of blood T cells in healthy people across ages. A sample-barcoded 5' primer and a J-beta primer mix were used in a second PCR of about 6 to 12 cycles. TCRdb passed the 5' RACE reads through MiXCR, listing each CDR3 protein once. This table has around 620,000 distinct CDR3 sequences, 27% appearing once. This clonotype was counted a few times. The receptor was derived from a woman in her seventies in good health. Sequences were obtained from blood.

Written as DNA, the CDR3 is TGTGCCAGCAGTTCCCTTTCTTTCCAGATGGATGAGCAGTTCTTC. Amino acids: CASSSLSFQMDEQFF. The genes are TRBV12-3 or TRBV12-4 and TRBJ2-1; D not certain. V lost 4 bases, J lost 8 bases, and 18 bases lay in between. The CDR3 runs 15 residues.